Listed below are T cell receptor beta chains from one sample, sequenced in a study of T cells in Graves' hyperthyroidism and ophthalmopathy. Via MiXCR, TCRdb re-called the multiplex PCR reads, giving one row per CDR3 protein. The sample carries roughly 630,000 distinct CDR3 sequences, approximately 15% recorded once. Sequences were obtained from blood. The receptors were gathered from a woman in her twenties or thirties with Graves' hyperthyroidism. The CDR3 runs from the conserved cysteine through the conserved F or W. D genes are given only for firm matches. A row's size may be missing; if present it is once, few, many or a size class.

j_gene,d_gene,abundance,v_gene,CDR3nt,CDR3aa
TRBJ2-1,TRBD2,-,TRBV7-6,TGTGCCAGCAGCTTAGTCCCACTTAGCGGGGGAGGGAATGAGCAGTTCTTC,CASSLVPLSGGGNEQFF
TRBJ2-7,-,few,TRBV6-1,TGTGCCAGCAGTAGTATGGCTACCTACGAGCAGTACTTC,CASSSMATYEQYF
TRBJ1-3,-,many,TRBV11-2,TGTGCCAGCAGCTTAGGGGCGCCCGACTCTGGAAACACCATATATTTT,CASSLGAPDSGNTIYF
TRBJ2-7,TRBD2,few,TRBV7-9,TGTGCCAGCAGGTCGAAATTTAGCGGGAGCGAGCAGTACTTC,CASRSKFSGSEQYF
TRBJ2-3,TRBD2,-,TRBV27,TGTGCCAGCAGTCCCCAGCGAGCGGGAGCCTCAGGTACGCAGTATTTT,CASSPQRAGASGTQYF
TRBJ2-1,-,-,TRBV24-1,TGTGCCACCAGTGATTTTGGAGACAGCATATACAATGAGCAGTTCTTC,CATSDFGDSIYNEQFF
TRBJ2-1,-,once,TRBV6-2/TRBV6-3,TGTGCCAGCAGTCGAGGGCCTGATAATTTCTACAATGAGCAGTTCTTC,CASSRGPDNFYNEQFF
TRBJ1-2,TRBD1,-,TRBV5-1,TGCGCCAGCAGCGGCGGCGACAGGGACTATGGCTACACCTTC,CASSGGDRDYGYTF
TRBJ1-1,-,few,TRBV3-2,TGTGCCGAACCGATCGGCGGACTGGACACTGAAGCTTTCTTT,CAEPIGGLDTEAFF
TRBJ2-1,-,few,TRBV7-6,TGTGCCAGCAGCTTAGCGCGGCTAGCCCCCTCCTACAATGAGCAGTTCTTC,CASSLARLAPSYNEQFF
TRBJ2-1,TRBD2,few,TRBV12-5,TGTGCTAGTGGTTTGGTAAGGTGGGGTGTGACTAGCGACAATGAGCAGTTCTTC,CASGLVRWGVTSDNEQFF
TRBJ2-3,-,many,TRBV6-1,TGTGCCAGCAGTGAAGTCAGGGATACGCAGTATTTT,CASSEVRDTQYF
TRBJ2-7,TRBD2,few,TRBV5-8,TGTGCCAGCAGCTTGTTAGCGGGATTTTCCTACGAGCAGTACTTC,CASSLLAGFSYEQYF
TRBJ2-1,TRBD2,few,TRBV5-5,TGTGCCAGCAGCTTAATAGCGGGAGGGGGCTCCTACAATGAGCAGTTCTTC,CASSLIAGGGSYNEQFF
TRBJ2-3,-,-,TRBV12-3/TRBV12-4,TGTGCCAGCAGTTCGGGGGTTCTGGGCACAGATACGCAGTATTTT,CASSSGVLGTDTQYF
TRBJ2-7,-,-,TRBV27,TGTGCCAGCAGTCGTCACGCTATCTCCTACGAGCAGTACTTC,CASSRHAISYEQYF
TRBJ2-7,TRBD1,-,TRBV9,TGTGCCAGCGGCGTAGGTTCGGGGCTGGGACAGGGTAGGAATGAGCAGTACTTC,CASGVGSGLGQGRNEQYF
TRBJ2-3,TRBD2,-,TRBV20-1,TGCAGTGCTAGGATCTCAAGCGGGAGGTGGATAGATACGCAGTATTTT,CSARISSGRWIDTQYF
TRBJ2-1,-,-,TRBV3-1,TGTGCCAGCAGCCCCCGTCTCGATCCAGGGGCCTACAATGAGCAGTTCTTC,CASSPRLDPGAYNEQFF
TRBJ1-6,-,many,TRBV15,TGTGCCACCAGCGGCGGGATTACCTATTCACCCCTCCACTTT,CATSGGITYSPLHF
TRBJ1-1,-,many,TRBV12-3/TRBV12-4,TGTGCCAGCAGTTTAGGGATATACACTGAAGCTTTCTTT,CASSLGIYTEAFF
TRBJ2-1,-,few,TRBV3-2,TGTGCCAGCAGCCAAGATCTAAGCGGGAGGTCCTACAATGAGCAGTTCTTC,CASSQDLSGRSYNEQFF
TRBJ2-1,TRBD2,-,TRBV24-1,TGTGCCACCAGTGACGGGACTAGCGGAAACAATGAGCAGTTCTTC,CATSDGTSGNNEQFF
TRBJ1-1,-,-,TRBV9,TGTGCCAGCAGTCATCCACTGGGACAGAACACTGAAGCTTTCTTT,CASSHPLGQNTEAFF
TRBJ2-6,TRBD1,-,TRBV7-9,TGTGCCAGCTGGGTGGACAGGGGGGTTCCTGGGGCCAACGTCCTGACTTTC,CASWVDRGVPGANVLTF
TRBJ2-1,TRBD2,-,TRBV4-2,TGTGCCAGCAGCATTCGACTAGCGGGGTCCTACAATGAGCAGTTCTTC,CASSIRLAGSYNEQFF
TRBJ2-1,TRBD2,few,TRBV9,TGTGCCAGCAGCGAAGCGGGAGAACCTTGGAATGAGCAGTTCTTC,CASSEAGEPWNEQFF
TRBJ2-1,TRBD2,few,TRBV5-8,TGTGCCAGCAGAGGGACTAGCGGAGACAATGAGCAGTTCTTC,CASRGTSGDNEQFF
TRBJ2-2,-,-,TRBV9,TGTGCCAGCAGCGTATCCGAACGTATCACCGGGGAGCTGTTTTTT,CASSVSERITGELFF
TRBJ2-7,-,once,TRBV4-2,TGTGCCAGCAGCCAATTCTTTAGCCGGGACATCATTGCCTACGAGCAGTACTTC,CASSQFFSRDIIAYEQYF
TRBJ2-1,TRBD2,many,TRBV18,TGTGCCAGCTCACCACTCGGGAGGGCCCAGTTCTTC,CASSPLGRAQFF
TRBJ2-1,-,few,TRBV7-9,TGTGCCAGCAGGAACGGTCCTGCGGCAGTAAAAAACAATGAGCAGTTCTTC,CASRNGPAAVKNNEQFF
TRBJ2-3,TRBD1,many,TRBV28,TGTGCCAGCAGGACATCTCATGGACAGGAGGGCACAGATACGCAGTATTTT,CASRTSHGQEGTDTQYF
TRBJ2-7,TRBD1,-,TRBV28,TGTGCCAGCAGTTTATTGGACAGGAACTACGAGCAGTACTTC,CASSLLDRNYEQYF
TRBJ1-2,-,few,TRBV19,TGTGCCAGTAGTACCGGGACGAGCTATGGCTACACCTTC,CASSTGTSYGYTF
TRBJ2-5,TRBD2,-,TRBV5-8,TGTGCCAGCAGCAATCGACTAGCAGGCCAAGAGACCCAGTACTTC,CASSNRLAGQETQYF
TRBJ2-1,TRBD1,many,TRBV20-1,TGCAGTGCCGCCGGGGGGACAGGGGCCGGTGAGCAGTTCTTC,CSAAGGTGAGEQFF
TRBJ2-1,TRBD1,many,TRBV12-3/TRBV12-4,TGTGCCAGCAGTCCGACCTACGCCGGGACAGGGGGTTACAATGAGCAGTTCTTC,CASSPTYAGTGGYNEQFF
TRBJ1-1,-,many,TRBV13,TGTGCCAGCAGCTTAATACGAGGTGGGAACACTGAAGCTTTCTTT,CASSLIRGGNTEAFF
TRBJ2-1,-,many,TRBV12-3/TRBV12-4,TGTGCCAGCAGGCGACTAGTAAATGAGCAGTTCTTC,CASRRLVNEQFF
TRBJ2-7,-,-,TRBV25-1,TGTGCCAGCAGTGAACAAAGGTCCTACGAGCAGTACTTC,CASSEQRSYEQYF
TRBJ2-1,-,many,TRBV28,TGTGCCAGCACCCCGACTAGTTATACATACAATGAGCAGTTCTTC,CASTPTSYTYNEQFF
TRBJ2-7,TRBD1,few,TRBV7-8,TGTGCCAGCAGCTTAATGGGCGGGACAGGGGCTGACGAGCAGTACTTC,CASSLMGGTGADEQYF
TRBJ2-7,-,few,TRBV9,TGTGCCAGCAGCGTATACGGGGGTCCGACCTACGAGCAGTACTTC,CASSVYGGPTYEQYF
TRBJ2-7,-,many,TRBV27,TGTGCCAGCAGTTCAGCGCCCGGTGAGCAGTACTTC,CASSSAPGEQYF
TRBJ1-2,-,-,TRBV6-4,TGTGCCAGCAGTGACTCGGCAGGTGGCTACACCTTC,CASSDSAGGYTF
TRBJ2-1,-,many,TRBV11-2,TGTGCCAGCTGCTTAATAGCGGACTACAATGAGCAGTTCTTC,CASCLIADYNEQFF
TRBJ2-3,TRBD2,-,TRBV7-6,TGTGCCAGCAGCCCGACGGGAGGATATACGCAGTATTTT,CASSPTGGYTQYF
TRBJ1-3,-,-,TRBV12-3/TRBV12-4,TGTGCCAGCAGTTCGTTTATCGGAAACACCATATATTTT,CASSSFIGNTIYF
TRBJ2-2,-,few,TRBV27,TGTGCCAGCAGTTTATCGAGGGGGTCCGGGGAGCTGTTTTTT,CASSLSRGSGELFF
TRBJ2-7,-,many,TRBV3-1,TGTGCCAGCAGGGGGCCGGACCCCTACGAGCAGTACTTC,CASRGPDPYEQYF
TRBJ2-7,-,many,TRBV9,TGTGCCAGCAGCCGACCGGACTCTACAGCTACAGACGAGCAGTACTTC,CASSRPDSTATDEQYF
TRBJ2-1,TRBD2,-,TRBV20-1,TGCAGTGCCACAAACTTCCGGCGGGAGGATAATGAGCAGTTCTTC,CSATNFRREDNEQFF
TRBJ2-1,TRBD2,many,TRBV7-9,TGTGCCAGCAGCTCAAAACCGACTAGCGGGAGTTACAATGAGCAGTTCTTC,CASSSKPTSGSYNEQFF
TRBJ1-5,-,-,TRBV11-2,TGTGCCGGCAGCTTAGTCGGCGAATTGGGGCAGCCCCAGCATTTT,CAGSLVGELGQPQHF
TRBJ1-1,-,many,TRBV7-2,TGTGCCAGCAGCCCTCTACGGGGGAACACTGAAGCTTTCTTT,CASSPLRGNTEAFF
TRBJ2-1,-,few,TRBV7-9,TGTGCCAGCAGCTTAGCGCGATCAGCCTACAATGAGCAGTTCTTC,CASSLARSAYNEQFF